This section outlines one T cell receptor (beta chain) sequence together with its context. Its target is not known. Every patient had relapsed following autologous stem cell transplantation, and cohorts differed in brentuximab vedotin exposure. The data are from a study of PD-1 blockade in classical Hodgkin lymphoma. Looking at the study overall: Intravenous nivolumab at 3 mg/kg was given to patients every 2 weeks. Study-level points and caveats: Compared with healthy donors, newly diagnosed patients reportedly showed lower baseline TCR diversity. CD4+ TCR diversity climbed significantly by C4D1, unlike CD8+ TCR diversity. Repertoire differences lack defined causes, possibly disease activity or prior therapy.

The data were produced by immunoSEQ multiplex PCR, yet TCRdb's version contains in-frame clones alone and is incomplete. Among about 40,000 clones listed, around 80% were seen once. From germline, CDR1 is MRHNA and CDR2 SNTAGT. This CDR3 region has 15 residues. V lost 10 bases and J lost 7; bases outside the gene matches: 17. The chain carries TRBV6-4 and TRBJ2-7; 9 positions match TRBD1. The receptor was isolated from a human donor with classical Hodgkin lymphoma. The sequencing used peripheral blood mononuclear cells (PBMCs), collected at baseline. This CDR3 is CATPWGGQGVGEQYF. The CDR3 nucleotides read TGTGCCACTCCCTGGGGGGGACAGGGTGTGGGGGAGCAGTACTTC.